The 26 T cell receptor beta chains presented below share a single source sample, sequenced in a study of blood T cell repertoires in COVID-19. The data were produced by immunoSEQ multiplex PCR, yet TCRdb's version contains in-frame clones alone and is incomplete. The sample has approximately 220,000 clones; around 84% are singletons. Sequencing was done on a sample of peripheral blood. The receptor set was obtained from a woman in her sixties or seventies who had recovered from COVID-19.

The CDR3 loop is CASSRGGGGFSYNEQFF. The CDR3, as DNA: TGTGCCAGCAGCCGAGGCGGGGGGGGTTTCTCCTACAATGAGCAGTTCTTC. The chain couples TRBV9 to TRBJ2-1, with TRBD2 matching over 9 bases. CDR1 is SGDLS and CDR2 is YYNGEE in the germline V gene. CDR3 size: 17 residues. The J segment lost 0 bases and the V segment lost 4 bases, leaving 8 bases of the junction unmatched.

The gene calls are TRBV14 and TRBJ1-3; D uncertain. The CDR3 length is 15 residues. Per germline, CDR1 SGHDN and CDR2 FVKESK. Trimming shortened V by 4 bases and J by 0 bases, and 10 bases separated the two germline ends. CDR3 coding DNA: TGTGCCAGCAGCCTAGGCCGGGACTCTGGAAACACCATATATTTT. Amino acids: CASSLGRDSGNTIYF.

The sample holds one count of this clone. The J gene is TRBJ1-3, the V gene TRBV19; weak D call: TRBD1 (6 bases). Between the trimmed V and J ends, which lost 6 bases and 0 bases, there was a span of 15 bases. The CDR3 consists of 16 residues. CDR1 LNHDA and CDR2 SQIVND come from the germline V gene (reference sequence). CDR3 residues: CASSTGTFRSGNTIYF. CDR3 DNA: TGTGCCAGTAGCACCGGGACATTCCGCTCTGGAAACACCATATATTTT.

The CDR3 DNA is TGCAGTGCTAAAACTGGGAGTGGCTACACCTTC. Translation: CSAKTGSGYTF. V is TRBV20-1 and J is TRBJ1-2; D uncertain. The CDR3 consists of 11 residues. Per the germline V gene, CDR1 is DFQATT and CDR2 is SNEGSKA (reference sequence). Between the trimmed V and J ends, which lost 4 bases and 7 bases, there was a span of 10 bases.

The CDR3 reads CASSGTLNTEAFF. The CDR3 region has the DNA TGTGCCAGCAGTGGGACATTGAACACTGAAGCTTTCTTT. The J gene is TRBJ1-1, the V gene TRBV2; perhaps TRBD1 as D (5 bases). Trimming took off 4 bases at V and 0 bases at J, with 6 bases between the two ends. The CDR3 extends over 13 amino acids. Germline CDR1 and CDR2: SNHLY and FYNNEI.

This clone was detected a few times. V is TRBV5-4 and J is TRBJ1-6; 7 bases agree with TRBD1. Trimming cost V 1 base and J 13 bases; bases outside gene matches: 11. The CDR3 length is 15 residues. Germline values: CDR1 SGHNT, CDR2 YYREEE (reference sequence). This CDR3 is CASSLFGQEKPPLHF. CDR3 nucleotide sequence: TGTGCCAGCAGCTTGTTCGGACAGGAAAAGCCTCCCCTCCACTTT.

The J gene is TRBJ2-7, the V gene TRBV18, with D possibly TRBD1 on 5 matching bases. The length of the CDR3 is 15 residues. Trimming left V 3 bases short and J 1 base short, with 13 bases between. The V gene's germline CDR1 is KGHSH and CDR2 LQKENI. The CDR3 coding sequence is TGTGCCAGCTCACCCTTTTCCAGGGATTCCTACGAGCAGTACTTC. Translation gives CASSPFSRDSYEQYF.

The V gene is TRBV5-4, the J gene TRBJ2-3; 9 nucleotides agree with TRBD2. The CDR3 contains 16 residues. J was trimmed by 1 base and V by 4 bases; bases with no gene match: 7. The germline gives CDR1 SGHNT, CDR2 YYREEE (reference sequence). CDR3 sequence (DNA): TGTGCCAGCAGCCGGCTAGCGGGGCGAGGCACAGATACGCAGTATTTT. Protein product: CASSRLAGRGTDTQYF.

This chain joins TRBV2 and TRBJ1-4; 10 nucleotides align to TRBD1. V trimming: 6 bases; J trimming: 7 bases; junction bases outside the gene matches: 2. Germline CDR1 reads SNHLY; CDR2 reads FYNNEI. The CDR3 totals 13 residues. CDR3 DNA sequence: TGTGCCAGCAGGGGGACAGGGGTTGAAAAACTGTTTTTT. Translating it yields CASRGTGVEKLFF.

This clone was seen once. The chain uses TRBV19 and TRBJ1-6; 9 positions agree with TRBD1. CDR1 and CDR2 (germline): LNHDA, SQIVND (reference sequence). The CDR3 has 14 residues. The CDR3: CAGQGTTYNSPLHF. DNA of the CDR3: TGTGCGGGACAGGGAACCACCTATAATTCACCCCTCCACTTT. The full variable domain, with the rest looked up from reference TRBV19 and TRBJ1-6, is DGGITQSPKYLFRKEGQNVTLSCEQNLNHDAMYWYRQDPGQGLRLIYYSQIVNDFQKGDIAEGYSVSREKKESFPLTVTSAQKNPTAFYLCAGQGTTYNSPLHFGNGTRLTVT.

The V call is TRBV5-1, the J call TRBJ1-2; 11 bases are shared with TRBD1. This CDR3 contains 15 residues. Germline assignment: CDR1 SGHRS and CDR2 YFSETQ. With 4 bases clipped from V and 7 bases from J, the junction kept 9 bases outside the gene matches. The CDR3 spells CASSPGGQGEFGYTF. CDR3 DNA sequence: TGCGCCAGCAGCCCTGGGGGACAGGGGGAGTTTGGCTACACCTTC.

The chain joins TRBV3-1 (or the pseudogene TRBV3-2) to TRBJ2-7; D is undetermined. The V gene lost 3 bases and the J gene lost 0 bases, with 9 bases spanning the gap. The CDR3 is 14 amino acids. In germline, CDR1 is LGHDT, CDR2 YNNKEL (reference sequence). CDR3 sequence (DNA): TGTGCCAGCAGCCACCGACGGAGCTCCTACGAGCAGTACTTC. Translation gives CASSHRRSSYEQYF.

The rearrangement links TRBV6-4 to TRBJ1-2; tentatively, D is TRBD1 (6 bases). Germline lookup yields CDR1 MRHNA and CDR2 SNTAGT. The CDR3 is 16 residues long. Trimming removed 3 bases at V and 8 bases at J, with 22 bases between. CDR3 loop: CASSEQGHGSLGGYTF. CDR3 sequence (DNA): TGTGCCAGCAGTGAACAGGGACATGGTAGCCTAGGGGGCTACACCTTC.

This chain connects TRBV7-3 to TRBJ2-3, with 14 bases aligning to TRBD2. This CDR3 is 17 amino acids long. Germline V gene sequence: CDR1 SGHTA, CDR2 FQGTGA. With 2 bases clipped from V and 2 bases from J, the junction kept 3 bases outside the gene matches. CDR3 coding DNA: TGTGCCAGCAGCTTAGGGACTAGCGGGAGCTACACAGATACGCAGTATTTT. Translation: CASSLGTSGSYTDTQYF.

The chain employs TRBV18 and TRBJ1-3, with a tentative D call TRBD1 (5 bases). Trimming pared 2 bases from V and 4 bases from J, leaving 9 bases between. The length of the CDR3 is 14 residues. Germline loops: CDR1 KGHSH, CDR2 LQKENI. CDR3 in amino acids: CASSPAGNGNTIYF. DNA for the CDR3: TGTGCCAGCTCACCAGCAGGGAACGGAAACACCATATATTTT.

V and J are TRBV7-8 and TRBJ2-5; D is possibly TRBD2 (7 bases). This CDR3 is 15 amino acids long. Trimming cost V 5 bases and J 1 base, with 14 bases left between them. Germline assignment: CDR1 SGHVS and CDR2 FQNEAQ. The CDR3 here is CASSPERGGQETQYF. As DNA, the CDR3 is TGTGCCAGCAGCCCGGAGAGGGGGGGCCAAGAGACCCAGTACTTC.

There are a few counts of this clone. The rearrangement links TRBV5-6 to TRBJ1-6, with 8 nucleotides matching TRBD1. The length of the CDR3 is 14 residues. Trimming cost V 4 bases and J 6 bases; bases outside gene matches: 3. CDR1 SGHDT and CDR2 YYEEEE come from the germline V gene. CDR3 nucleotides: TGTGCCAGCAGCATGGACAGGGCTAATTCACCCCTCCACTTT. This sequence encodes CASSMDRANSPLHF.

The V and J genes are TRBV19 and TRBJ2-3; D is unclear. V lost 7 bases and J lost 0, with 11 bases in between. Germline V gene data show CDR1 as LNHDA and CDR2 as SQIVND (reference sequence). This CDR3 has 14 amino acids. The DNA for the CDR3 is TGTGCCAGTATAGACGGGTCTAGCACAGATACGCAGTATTTT. It specifies CASIDGSSTDTQYF.

The chain has TRBV27 and TRBJ2-6; TRBD1 matches at 9 bases. The CDR3 runs 19 residues. After removal of 5 bases from V and 1 base from J, the junction contained 12 bases not matched to a gene. Germline values: CDR1 MNHEY, CDR2 SMNVEV (reference sequence). Here the CDR3 reads CASSPRTGGSLSGANVLTF. The CDR3, as DNA: TGTGCCAGCAGTCCACGCACAGGGGGCTCATTATCTGGGGCCAACGTCCTGACTTTC.

This clone came up many times. The rearrangement uses TRBV3-1 (or the pseudogene TRBV3-2) and TRBJ2-3, with unresolved D. This CDR3 spans 12 amino acids. Between the trimmed V and J ends, which lost 3 bases and 8 bases, there was a span of 9 bases. Germline CDR1 LGHDT, CDR2 YNNKEL (reference sequence). Here the CDR3 DNA reads TGTGCCAGCAGCCATCGACTCCCTACGCAGTATTTT. It yields the protein CASSHRLPTQYF.

This chain links TRBV4-1 with TRBJ2-5; perhaps TRBD2 as D (5 bases). This CDR3 has 14 residues. The germline V gene encodes CDR1 MGHRA and CDR2 YSYEKL. Between the trimmed V and J ends, which lost 2 bases and 5 bases, there was a span of 12 bases. CDR3 DNA: TGCGCCAGCAGCCAACTGGGTCCGGGGGAGACCCAGTACTTC. It yields the protein CASSQLGPGETQYF.

This rearrangement joins TRBV11-2 to TRBJ1-2; a weak D match, TRBD1 (5 bases). Trimming pared 8 bases from V and 4 bases from J, leaving 14 bases between. Germline assignment: CDR1 SGHAT and CDR2 FQNNGV. There are 13 residues in the CDR3. As DNA, the CDR3 is TGTGCCAGCTCCATGGGGCCTCTCTATGGCTACACCTTC. Its translation: CASSMGPLYGYTF.

The count of this clone is one. The chain links TRBV19 to TRBJ2-1; 8 positions match TRBD1. J was trimmed by 5 bases and V by 2 bases; bases with no gene match: 5. The germline V gene encodes CDR1 LNHDA and CDR2 SQIVND (reference sequence). This CDR3 region has 15 residues. CDR3 DNA sequence: TGTGCCAGTAGTATACCCGGACAGGGACACAATGAGCAGTTCTTC. It is translated as CASSIPGQGHNEQFF.

This clone has just a few counts. The CDR3 protein is CASSEFGGLDTQYF. The CDR3 DNA sequence: TGTGCCAGCAGTGAATTTGGGGGCTTGGATACGCAGTATTTT. V gene TRBV25-1 combines with J gene TRBJ2-3; D might be TRBD1 (6 bases). CDR3 length equals 14 residues. The V and J ends lost 1 base and 6 bases respectively, with 11 bases between them. Germline V gives CDR1 MGHDK, CDR2 SYGVNS.

The chain carries TRBV9 and TRBJ2-5; 15 bases align to TRBD2. The length of the CDR3 is 17 residues. CDR1 is SGDLS, CDR2 YYNGEE, per germline. Trimming cost V 4 bases and J 2 bases; bases outside gene matches: 6. CDR3 loop: CASSPPGTSGGQETQYF. Here the CDR3 DNA reads TGTGCCAGCAGCCCCCCGGGGACTAGCGGGGGGCAAGAGACCCAGTACTTC.

The chain is built from TRBV4-2 and TRBJ2-5, with D possibly being TRBD1 (6 bases). The CDR3 is 15 residues long. V was shortened by 4 bases and J by 0 bases, with 12 bases between the two germline ends. Germline CDR1 is LGHNA and CDR2 is YNFKEQ. The CDR3 loop reads CASSPQGRDQETQYF. CDR3 DNA sequence: TGTGCCAGCAGCCCACAGGGTCGGGACCAAGAGACCCAGTACTTC.